This is a list of T cell receptor beta chains from one sample in a study of cytomegalovirus exposure and HLA in healthy donors. The protocol was immunoSEQ multiplex PCR, while the TCRdb copy is restricted to in-frame clones and leaves out a portion. The sample lists some 140,000 clones; over 70% were seen once. Sequenced material: PBMCs. All receptors come from a man in his forties in good health and CMV-seronegative. Each CDR3 is given with its conserved first and last residue. The D gene is left open where the match is weak. The size entry is marked missing in some rows and otherwise reads once, few, many or a size class.

j_call	d_call	v_call	clone_size	cdr3_length	cdr3_nt	cdr3_aa
TRBJ1-2	NA	TRBV7-9	NA	12	TGTGCCAGCAGCTTATCGCACAGTGGCTACACCTTC	CASSLSHSGYTF
TRBJ2-7	TRBD2	TRBV7-2	NA	15	TGTGCCAGCAGCGTCACTAGCGGGGGCTCCTACGAGCAGTACTTC	CASSVTSGGSYEQYF
TRBJ1-4	TRBD1	TRBV6-1	NA	15	TGTGCCAGCAGTGAAAGGGGACAGGTGAATGAAAAACTGTTTTTT	CASSERGQVNEKLFF
TRBJ1-4	NA	TRBV5-1	once	14	TGCGCCAGCAGCTCCGATGGGAGGAATGAAAAACTGTTTTTT	CASSSDGRNEKLFF
TRBJ1-3	NA	TRBV30	NA	10	TGTGCCTGGAGGGAGGACACCATATATTTT	CAWREDTIYF
TRBJ2-7	NA	TRBV29-1	NA	11	TGCAGCGTTACTGCTACCTACGAGCAGTACTTC	CSVTATYEQYF
TRBJ1-5	NA	TRBV6-5	once	13	TGTGCCAGCAGTTCAACCCGAGATCAGCCCCAGCATTTT	CASSSTRDQPQHF
TRBJ2-1	TRBD2	TRBV4-1	once	14	TGCGCCAGCAGCCAATACGGGGGGGAGAATGAGCAGTTCTTC	CASSQYGGENEQFF
TRBJ1-1	NA	TRBV30	NA	10	TGTGCCTGTGGGCCTCCTGAAGCTTTCTTT	CACGPPEAFF
TRBJ1-2	TRBD1	TRBV2	NA	11	TGTGCCGTACAGGGGAACTATGGCTACACCTTC	CAVQGNYGYTF
TRBJ2-2	TRBD1	TRBV25-1	NA	15	TGCGCCAGCAGTGTGGGACAGGGTTACACCGGGGAGCTGTTTTTT	CASSVGQGYTGELFF
TRBJ2-2	NA	TRBV9	once	14	TGTGCCAGCAGCTCGCAATCAGGCACCGGGGAGCTGTTTTTT	CASSSQSGTGELFF
TRBJ1-5	TRBD1	TRBV18	NA	14	TGTGCCAGCTCACCTGGACAGGAGAATCAGCCCCAGCATTTT	CASSPGQENQPQHF
TRBJ1-2	TRBD1	TRBV5-1	NA	14	TGCGCCAGCAGCTTGGACAGGGGGATCTATGGCTACACCTTC	CASSLDRGIYGYTF
TRBJ2-7	TRBD1	TRBV7-9	NA	15	TGTGCCAGCAGCTCCTGGACAGGGGAGTACGACGAGCAGTACTTC	CASSSWTGEYDEQYF
TRBJ2-3	TRBD2	TRBV19	few	16	TGTGCCAGTAGTATTTTTGCGGGGGGGAGCACAGATACGCAGTATTTT	CASSIFAGGSTDTQYF
TRBJ1-3	NA	TRBV4-1	NA	16	TGCGCCAGCAGCCAAGACAGCGCCCGGGGTGGAAACACCATATATTTT	CASSQDSARGGNTIYF
TRBJ2-7	NA	TRBV27	few	13	TGTGCCAGCAGCTCCAAATGGGCTTACGAGCAGTACTTC	CASSSKWAYEQYF